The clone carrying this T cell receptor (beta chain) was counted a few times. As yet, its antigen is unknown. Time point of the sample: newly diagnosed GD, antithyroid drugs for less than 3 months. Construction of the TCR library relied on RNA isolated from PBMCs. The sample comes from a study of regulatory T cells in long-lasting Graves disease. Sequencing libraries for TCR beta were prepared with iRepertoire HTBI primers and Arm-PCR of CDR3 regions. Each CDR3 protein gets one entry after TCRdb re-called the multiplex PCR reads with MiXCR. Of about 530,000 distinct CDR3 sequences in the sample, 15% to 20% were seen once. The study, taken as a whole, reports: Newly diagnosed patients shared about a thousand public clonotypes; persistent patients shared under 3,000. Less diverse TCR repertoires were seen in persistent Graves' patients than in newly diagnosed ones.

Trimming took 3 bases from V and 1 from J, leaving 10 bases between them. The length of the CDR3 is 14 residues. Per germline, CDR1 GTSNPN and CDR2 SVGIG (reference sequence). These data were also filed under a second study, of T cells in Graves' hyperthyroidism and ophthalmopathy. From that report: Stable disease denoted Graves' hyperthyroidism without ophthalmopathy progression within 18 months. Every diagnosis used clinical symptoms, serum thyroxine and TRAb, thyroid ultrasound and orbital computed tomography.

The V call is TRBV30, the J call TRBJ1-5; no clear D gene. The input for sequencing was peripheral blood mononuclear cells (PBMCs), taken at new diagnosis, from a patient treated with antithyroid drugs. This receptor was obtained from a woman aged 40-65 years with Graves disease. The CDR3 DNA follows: TGTGCCTGGAGAGACACCGTAAGCAATCAGCCCCAGCATTTT. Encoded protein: CAWRDTVSNQPQHF.